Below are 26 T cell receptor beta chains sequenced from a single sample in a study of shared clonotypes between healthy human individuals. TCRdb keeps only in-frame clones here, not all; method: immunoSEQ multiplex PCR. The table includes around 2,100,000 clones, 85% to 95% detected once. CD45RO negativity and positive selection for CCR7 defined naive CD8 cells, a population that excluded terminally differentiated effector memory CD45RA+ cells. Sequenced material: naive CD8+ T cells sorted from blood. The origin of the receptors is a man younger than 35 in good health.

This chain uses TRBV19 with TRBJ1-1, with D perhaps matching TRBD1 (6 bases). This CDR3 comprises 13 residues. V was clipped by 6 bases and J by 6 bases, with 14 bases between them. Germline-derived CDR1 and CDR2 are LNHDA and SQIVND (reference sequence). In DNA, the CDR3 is TGTGCCAGTAGCCCCTCAGGGGTGGCTGAAGCTTTCTTT. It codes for CASSPSGVAEAFF.

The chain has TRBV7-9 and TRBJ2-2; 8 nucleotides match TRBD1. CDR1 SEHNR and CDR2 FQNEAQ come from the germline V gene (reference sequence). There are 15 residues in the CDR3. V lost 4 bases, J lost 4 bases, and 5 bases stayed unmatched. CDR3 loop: CASSSGTGVTGELFF. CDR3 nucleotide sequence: TGTGCCAGCAGCTCCGGGACAGGAGTCACCGGGGAGCTGTTTTTT.

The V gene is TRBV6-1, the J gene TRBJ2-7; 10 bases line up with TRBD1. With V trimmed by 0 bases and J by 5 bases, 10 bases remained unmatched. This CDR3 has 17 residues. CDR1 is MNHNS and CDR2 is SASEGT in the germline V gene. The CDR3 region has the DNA TGTGCCAGCAGTGAAGCTGTGACAGGGGGCACTCGGGACGAGCAGTACTTC. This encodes CASSEAVTGGTRDEQYF.

In DNA form, the CDR3 reads TGTGCCTGGGACGACAGGTTAGACACTGAAGCTTTCTTT. It encodes CAWDDRLDTEAFF. The chain couples TRBV30 to TRBJ1-1; maybe TRBD1 (6 bases). Trimming cost V 5 bases and J 3 bases, with 13 bases left between them. CDR3 length: 13 residues. Looked up from germline, CDR1 is GTSNPN and CDR2 is SVGIG (reference sequence).

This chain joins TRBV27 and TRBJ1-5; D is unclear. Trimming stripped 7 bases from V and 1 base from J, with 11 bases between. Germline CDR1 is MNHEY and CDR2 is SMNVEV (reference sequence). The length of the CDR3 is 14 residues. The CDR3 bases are TGTGCCAGCACAAGGGATCCAAGCAATCAGCCCCAGCATTTT. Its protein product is CASTRDPSNQPQHF.

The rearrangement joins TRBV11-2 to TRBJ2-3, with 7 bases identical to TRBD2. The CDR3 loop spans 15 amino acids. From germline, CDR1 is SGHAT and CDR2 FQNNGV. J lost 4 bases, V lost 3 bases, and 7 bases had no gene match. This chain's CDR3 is CASSFRGGPPDTQYF. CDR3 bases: TGTGCCAGCAGCTTTCGCGGGGGACCTCCAGATACGCAGTATTTT.

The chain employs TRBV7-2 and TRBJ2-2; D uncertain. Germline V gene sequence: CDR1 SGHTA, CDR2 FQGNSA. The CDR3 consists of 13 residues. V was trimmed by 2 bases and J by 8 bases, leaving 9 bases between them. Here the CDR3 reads CASSLIVAGELFF. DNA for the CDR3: TGTGCCAGCAGCTTAATAGTCGCTGGGGAGCTGTTTTTT.

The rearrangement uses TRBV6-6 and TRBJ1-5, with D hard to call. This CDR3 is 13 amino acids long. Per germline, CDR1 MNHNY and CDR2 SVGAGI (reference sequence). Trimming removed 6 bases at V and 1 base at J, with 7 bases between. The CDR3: CASSQFSNQPQHF. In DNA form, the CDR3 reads TGTGCCAGCAGCCAGTTCAGCAATCAGCCCCAGCATTTT.

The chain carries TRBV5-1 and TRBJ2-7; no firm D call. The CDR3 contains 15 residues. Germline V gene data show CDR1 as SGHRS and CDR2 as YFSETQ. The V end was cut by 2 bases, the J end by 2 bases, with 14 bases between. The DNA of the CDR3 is TGCGCCAGCAGCTTAGAGTTGACGAGCGCCTACGAGCAGTACTTC. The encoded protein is CASSLELTSAYEQYF. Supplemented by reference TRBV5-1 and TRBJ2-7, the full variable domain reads KAGVTQTPRYLIKTRGQQVTLSCSPISGHRSVSWYQQTPGQGLQFLFEYFSETQRNKGNFPGRFSGRQFSNSRSEMNVSTLELGDSALYLCASSLELTSAYEQYFGPGTRLTVT.

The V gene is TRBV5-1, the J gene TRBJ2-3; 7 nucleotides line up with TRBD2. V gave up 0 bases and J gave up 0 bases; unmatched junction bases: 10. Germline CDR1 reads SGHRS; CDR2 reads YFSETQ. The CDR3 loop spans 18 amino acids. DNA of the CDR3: TGCGCCAGCAGCTTGGCCCGCGTAGCGGGTATTAGCACAGATACGCAGTATTTT. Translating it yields CASSLARVAGISTDTQYF.

The CDR3 sequence is CSVGGGSTGEQYF. The DNA for the CDR3 is TGCAGCGTAGGAGGGGGGTCGACGGGCGAGCAGTACTTC. The chain is built from TRBV29-1 and TRBJ2-7; D possibly uses TRBD1 or TRBD2 (6 bases each). The CDR3 sequence is 13 residues long. Trimming left V 6 bases short and J 6 bases short, with 18 bases between. Germline V gene data show CDR1 as SQVTM and CDR2 as ANQGSEA.

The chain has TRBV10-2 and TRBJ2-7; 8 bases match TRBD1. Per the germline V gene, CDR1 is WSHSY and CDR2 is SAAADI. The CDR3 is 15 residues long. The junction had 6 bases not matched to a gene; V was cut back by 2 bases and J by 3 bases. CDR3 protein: CASSEAGQGFYEQYF. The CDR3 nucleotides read TGCGCCAGCAGTGAGGCAGGACAGGGTTTCTACGAGCAGTACTTC.

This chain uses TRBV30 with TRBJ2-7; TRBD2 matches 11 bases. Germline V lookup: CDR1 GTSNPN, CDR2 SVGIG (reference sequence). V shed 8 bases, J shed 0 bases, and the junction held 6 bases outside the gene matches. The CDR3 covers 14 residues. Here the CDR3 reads CAGLAGGLSYEQYF. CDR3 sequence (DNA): TGTGCCGGGTTAGCGGGAGGGCTCTCCTACGAGCAGTACTTC.

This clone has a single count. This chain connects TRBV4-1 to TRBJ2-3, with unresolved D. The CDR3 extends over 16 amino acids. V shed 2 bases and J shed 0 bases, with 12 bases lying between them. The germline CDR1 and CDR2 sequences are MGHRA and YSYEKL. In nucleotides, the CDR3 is TGCGCCAGCAGCCAACTAGTAGGTGCTAGCACAGATACGCAGTATTTT. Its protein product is CASSQLVGASTDTQYF.

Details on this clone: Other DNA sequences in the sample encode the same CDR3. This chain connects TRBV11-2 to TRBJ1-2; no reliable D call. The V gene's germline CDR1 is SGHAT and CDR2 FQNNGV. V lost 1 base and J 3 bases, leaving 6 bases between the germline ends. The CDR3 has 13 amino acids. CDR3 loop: CASSLAGDYGYTF. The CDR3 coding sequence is TGTGCCAGCAGCTTAGCGGGAGACTATGGCTACACCTTC.

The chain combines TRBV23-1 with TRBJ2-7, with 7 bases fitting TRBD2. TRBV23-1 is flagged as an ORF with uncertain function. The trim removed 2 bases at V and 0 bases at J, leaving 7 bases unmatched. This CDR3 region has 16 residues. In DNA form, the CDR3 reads TGCGCCAGCAGTCAAGTGGGAGGGGAGAGCTCCTACGAGCAGTACTTC. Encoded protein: CASSQVGGESSYEQYF.

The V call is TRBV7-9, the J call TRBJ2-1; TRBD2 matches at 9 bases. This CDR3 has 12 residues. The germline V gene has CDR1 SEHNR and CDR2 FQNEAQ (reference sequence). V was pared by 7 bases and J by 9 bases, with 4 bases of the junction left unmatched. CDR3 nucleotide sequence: TGTGCCAGCACGCGGGGGGGCAGTGAGCAGTTCTTC. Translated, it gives CASTRGGSEQFF.

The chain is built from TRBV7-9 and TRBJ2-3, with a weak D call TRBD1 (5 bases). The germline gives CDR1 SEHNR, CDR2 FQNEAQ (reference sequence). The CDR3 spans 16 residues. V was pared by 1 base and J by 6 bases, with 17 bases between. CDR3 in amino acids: CASSLVGQGLSDTQYF. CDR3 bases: TGTGCCAGCAGCTTAGTAGGGCAGGGTCTTTCGGATACGCAGTATTTT.

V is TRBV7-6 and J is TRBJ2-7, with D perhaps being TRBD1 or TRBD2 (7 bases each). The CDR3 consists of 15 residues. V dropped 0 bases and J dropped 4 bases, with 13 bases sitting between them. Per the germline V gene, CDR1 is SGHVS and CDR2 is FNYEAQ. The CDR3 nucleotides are TGTGCCAGCAGCTTAGCGGGGCAGGGGGGGTACGAGCAGTACTTC. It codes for CASSLAGQGGYEQYF.

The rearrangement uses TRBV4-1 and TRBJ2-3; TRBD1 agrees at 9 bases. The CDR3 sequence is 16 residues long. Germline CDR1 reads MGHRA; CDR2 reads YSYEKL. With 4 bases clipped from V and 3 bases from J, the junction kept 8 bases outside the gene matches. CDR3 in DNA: TGCGCCAGCAGCCGGCCGGGACAGGGAGGAACAGATACGCAGTATTTT. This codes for CASSRPGQGGTDTQYF.

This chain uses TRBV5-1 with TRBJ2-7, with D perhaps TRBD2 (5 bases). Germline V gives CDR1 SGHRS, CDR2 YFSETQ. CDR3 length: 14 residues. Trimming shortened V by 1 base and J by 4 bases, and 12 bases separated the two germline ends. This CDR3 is CASSLYAREYEQYF. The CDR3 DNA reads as TGCGCCAGCAGCTTGTATGCGAGGGAATACGAGCAGTACTTC. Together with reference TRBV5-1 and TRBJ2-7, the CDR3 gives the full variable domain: KAGVTQTPRYLIKTRGQQVTLSCSPISGHRSVSWYQQTPGQGLQFLFEYFSETQRNKGNFPGRFSGRQFSNSRSEMNVSTLELGDSALYLCASSLYAREYEQYFGPGTRLTVT.

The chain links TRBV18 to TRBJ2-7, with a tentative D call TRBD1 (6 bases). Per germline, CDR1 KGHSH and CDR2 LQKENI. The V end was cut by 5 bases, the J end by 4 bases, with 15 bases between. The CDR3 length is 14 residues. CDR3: CASSSTGTPYEQYF. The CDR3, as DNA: TGTGCCAGCTCATCAACCGGGACACCTTACGAGCAGTACTTC.

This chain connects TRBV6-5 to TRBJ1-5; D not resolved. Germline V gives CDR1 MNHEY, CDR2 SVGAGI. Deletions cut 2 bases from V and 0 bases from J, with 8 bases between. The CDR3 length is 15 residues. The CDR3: CASSYKSTSNQPQHF. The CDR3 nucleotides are TGTGCCAGCAGTTACAAATCCACTAGCAATCAGCCCCAGCATTTT.

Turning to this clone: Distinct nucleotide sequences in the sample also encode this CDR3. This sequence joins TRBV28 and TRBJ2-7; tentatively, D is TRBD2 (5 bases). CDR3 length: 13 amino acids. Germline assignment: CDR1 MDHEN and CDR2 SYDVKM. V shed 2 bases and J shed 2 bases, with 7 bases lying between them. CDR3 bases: TGTGCCAGCAGTTTACGGGGTACCTACGAGCAGTACTTC. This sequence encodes CASSLRGTYEQYF.

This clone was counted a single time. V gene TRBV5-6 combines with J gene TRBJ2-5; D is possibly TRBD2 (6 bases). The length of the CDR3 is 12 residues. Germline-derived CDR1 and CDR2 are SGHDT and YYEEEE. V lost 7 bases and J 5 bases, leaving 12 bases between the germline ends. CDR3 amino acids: CASGGSGETQYF. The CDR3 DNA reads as TGTGCCAGCGGAGGGAGCGGGGAGACCCAGTACTTC.

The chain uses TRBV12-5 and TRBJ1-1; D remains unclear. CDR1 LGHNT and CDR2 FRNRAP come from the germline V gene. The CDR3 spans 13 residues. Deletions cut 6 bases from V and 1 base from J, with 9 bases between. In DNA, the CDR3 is TGTGCTAGTGGAGCGTCCAAGAACACTGAAGCTTTCTTT. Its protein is CASGASKNTEAFF.